This T cell receptor beta chain derives from a study of Ad26.COV2.S vaccination and SARS-CoV-2 variants. For the study at large: Ad26.COV2.S shots went into the muscle once or twice, 56 days apart.

Study results and caveats: There was a possibility that the TCR breadth and depth analyses underestimated total T cell responses.

Treatment described: some 20 received Ad26.COV2.S at low or high dose, single or two shots; about 5 received placebo; per-sample allocation not given. Specimen acquisition occurred on day 63 following the initial vaccine or placebo injection. Here immunoSEQ multiplex PCR was the method, and the copy in TCRdb shows in-frame clones only, minus some. Among over 450,000 clones, 89% were seen once, and the ten largest hold 1.5% to 2%. Germline CDR1 and CDR2: LNHDA and SQIVND (reference sequence). The CDR3 contains 14 residues. Trimming pared 3 bases from V and 4 bases from J, leaving 10 bases between. For this clone: Antigen specificity is unknown.

This material consisted of peripheral blood, taken in a trial of Ad26.COV2.S vaccine versus placebo. This sequence was found in a person aged 18-65 years who received the Ad26.COV2.S COVID-19 vaccine or a placebo. The chain recombines TRBV19 with TRBJ1-5, with D tentatively TRBD1 (6 bases). The CDR3 coding sequence is TGTGCCAGTAGTATGGGACAAATAAATCAGCCCCAGCATTTT. Residues: CASSMGQINQPQHF. The full variable domain, completed using reference TRBV19 and TRBJ1-5, is DGGITQSPKYLFRKEGQNVTLSCEQNLNHDAMYWYRQDPGQGLRLIYYSQIVNDFQKGDIAEGYSVSREKKESFPLTVTSAQKNPTAFYLCASSMGQINQPQHFGDGTRLSIL.